The 11 T cell receptor beta chains below all came from one sample that was sequenced in a study of synovial regulatory T cells in juvenile arthritis. Their recognized antigens are unknown. The method was immunoSEQ multiplex PCR; TCRdb's version includes in-frame clones alone and lacks a portion of them. This sample's clone table lists roughly 9,200 clones. The study, taken as a whole, reports: Inflammation-associated Treg cells in blood had less TCR diversity than the remaining blood Treg cells.

Material: Treg cells from blood. The sample's subset: HLA-DR+ inflammation-associated blood Treg cells. The receptors derive from a donor younger than 30 with juvenile idiopathic arthritis.

This clone is deemed medium-sized by its frequency. V usage is TRBV4-1 and J usage is TRBJ1-4. The CDR3 is 15 residues long. The DNA is unrecorded. Germline V gene sequence: CDR1 MGHRA, CDR2 YSYEKL. Here the CDR3 reads CASRVTGGEGEKLFF.

The rearrangement links TRBV4-1 to TRBJ1-2; TCRdb gives TRBD1 as the D gene, but with no DNA this cannot be confirmed. CDR3 length: 15 residues. This entry has no DNA. In germline, CDR1 is MGHRA, CDR2 YSYEKL. CDR3 sequence: CASSQERLARDGYTF.

The J gene is TRBJ2-7, the V gene TRBV5-1; TCRdb reports TRBD2, a call that lacks DNA to check it against. Germline V gene data show CDR1 as SGHRS and CDR2 as YFSETQ. The CDR3 spans 15 residues. There is no recorded DNA. Here the CDR3 reads CASSLVLAGGEEQYF.

The chain is built from TRBV15 and TRBJ2-7. The CDR3 runs to 13 residues. Only the protein sequence is given. Germline V lookup: CDR1 LNHNV, CDR2 YYDKDF (reference sequence). The CDR3 spells CATSRGRSYEQYF.

The rearrangement links TRBV4-1 to TRBJ1-1. Germline CDR1 reads MGHRA; CDR2 reads YSYEKL. CDR3 length: 15 residues. Only the protein is available. The CDR3 loop reads CASSQALWGNTEAFF.

The rearrangement uses TRBV5-6 and TRBJ2-3; TCRdb's assignment of TRBD1 cannot be checked, as there is no DNA. The CDR3 has 17 amino acids. No DNA appears here. Germline CDR1 reads SGHDT; CDR2 reads YYEEEE. This chain's CDR3 is CASSANLRGDGTDTQYF.

The gene calls are TRBV4-2 and TRBJ1-2; lacking DNA, the TRBD1 call made by TCRdb goes unchecked. Per germline, CDR1 LGHNA and CDR2 YNFKEQ. The CDR3 is 15 amino acids. No nucleotide data were recorded. The chain's CDR3 is CASSSPPGQGYGYTF.

The genes are TRBV10-1 and TRBJ2-1. Looked up from germline, CDR1 is WNHNN and CDR2 is SYGVQD (reference sequence). CDR3 length: 15 residues. No DNA has been recorded. This CDR3 is CASSESRTLNNEQFF.

This rearrangement joins TRBV5-1 to TRBJ2-6. The CDR3 has 19 amino acids. There is no recorded DNA. Germline V gene lookup returns CDR1 SGHRS and CDR2 YFSETQ. CDR3: CASSLGSAQIGSGANVLTF. The whole variable domain, remainder taken from reference TRBV5-1 and TRBJ2-6, is KAGVTQTPRYLIKTRGQQVTLSCSPISGHRSVSWYQQTPGQGLQFLFEYFSETQRNKGNFPGRFSGRQFSNSRSEMNVSTLELGDSALYLCASSLGSAQIGSGANVLTFGAGSRLTVL.

This chain links TRBV29-1 with TRBJ2-2; TCRdb indicates TRBD1, and absent DNA this call remains unverified. This CDR3 region has 11 residues. Nucleotide data are not available. Per the germline V gene, CDR1 is SQVTM and CDR2 is ANQGSEA. The CDR3 sequence is CSGGNTGELFF.

CDR3 protein: CAISELTGAGSYGYTF. The chain joins TRBV10-3 to TRBJ1-2; TCRdb's D gene call, TRBD1, goes unchecked for lack of DNA. The CDR3 extends over 16 amino acids. No DNA has been recorded. Germline V gene sequence: CDR1 ENHRY, CDR2 SYGVKD.